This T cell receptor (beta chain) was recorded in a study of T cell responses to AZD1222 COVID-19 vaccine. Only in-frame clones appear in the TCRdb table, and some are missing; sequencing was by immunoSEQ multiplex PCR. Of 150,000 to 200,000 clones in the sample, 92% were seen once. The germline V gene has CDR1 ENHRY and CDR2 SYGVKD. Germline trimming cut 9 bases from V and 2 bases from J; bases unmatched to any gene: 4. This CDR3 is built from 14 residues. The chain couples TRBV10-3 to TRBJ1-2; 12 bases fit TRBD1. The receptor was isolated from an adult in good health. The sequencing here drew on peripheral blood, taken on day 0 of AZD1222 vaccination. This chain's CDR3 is CAMGQGAYNYGYTF. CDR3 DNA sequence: TGTGCCATGGGACAGGGGGCGTACAACTATGGCTACACCTTC.